These 9 T cell receptor beta chains were all obtained from the same sample, sequenced in a study of T cells in tumors after PD-1 blockade. Assay: immunoSEQ multiplex PCR; the TCRdb copy retains only in-frame clones and omits some. The table has more than 40,000 clones, over 70% seen once. This sample comprised PBMCs, obtained before anti-PD-1 treatment. Every receptor here comes from a human donor with basal cell carcinoma.

The V and J genes are TRBV28 and TRBJ2-1, with TRBD2 as a possible D gene (6 bases). Trimming removed 2 bases at V and 2 bases at J, with 10 bases between. The CDR3 runs to 15 residues. CDR1 is MDHEN, CDR2 SYDVKM, per germline. The CDR3 sequence: CASSLTGDAYNEQFF. The DNA for the CDR3 is TGTGCCAGCAGTTTAACGGGGGACGCCTACAATGAGCAGTTCTTC.

J is TRBJ1-4 and V is TRBV10-3, with TRBD1 matching over 10 bases. The CDR3 is made up of 17 amino acids. Per germline, CDR1 ENHRY and CDR2 SYGVKD. The ends lost 1 base at V and 8 bases at J; junction bases unmatched: 10. This chain's CDR3 is CAISEFSTGTGDEKLFF. Here the CDR3 DNA reads TGTGCCATCAGTGAGTTCTCCACCGGGACAGGGGACGAAAAACTGTTTTTT.

This clone was seen only once. The V gene is TRBV5-6, the J gene TRBJ2-5; 7 bases match TRBD2. With 4 bases clipped from V and 9 bases from J, the junction kept 9 bases outside the gene matches. Germline V lookup: CDR1 SGHDT, CDR2 YYEEEE. The length of the CDR3 is 13 residues. Here the CDR3 reads CASSPGLVAAQYF. CDR3 DNA sequence: TGTGCCAGCAGCCCTGGACTAGTCGCCGCCCAGTACTTC.

The chain couples TRBV4-1 to TRBJ2-7; D might be TRBD1 (9 bases). The V gene lost 0 bases and the J gene lost 1 base, with 13 bases spanning the gap. Looked up from germline, CDR1 is MGHRA and CDR2 is YSYEKL. The CDR3 runs 16 residues. In nucleotides, the CDR3 is TGCGCCAGCAGCCAAGATAGCGGGACAGGGTCCTACGAGCAGTACTTC. Its translation is CASSQDSGTGSYEQYF.

The chain employs TRBV6-5 and TRBJ2-2; TRBD2 is a possible D gene (6 bases). The CDR3 has 13 residues. V was shortened by 2 bases and J by 6 bases, with 7 bases between the two germline ends. The germline V gene has CDR1 MNHEY and CDR2 SVGAGI. The CDR3 protein is CASSYRGSGELFF. Written as DNA, the CDR3 is TGTGCCAGCAGTTACCGGGGGTCCGGGGAGCTGTTTTTT.

This rearrangement joins TRBV28 to TRBJ1-2; maybe TRBD1 (5 bases). With 6 bases removed from V and 2 bases from J, the gap between germline ends came to 13 bases. CDR1 and CDR2 (germline): MDHEN, SYDVKM. There are 14 residues in the CDR3. The CDR3 reads CASSPLRDNYGYTF. The CDR3 DNA reads as TGTGCCAGCAGCCCCCTCCGGGACAACTATGGCTACACCTTC.

The chain combines TRBV28 with TRBJ1-1; D is unclear. The ends were cut back, 5 bases at V and 1 base at J, with 11 bases in the middle. The CDR3 is 14 amino acids. Germline assignment: CDR1 MDHEN and CDR2 SYDVKM. The CDR3 is CASSTPSGNTEAFF. For the CDR3, the DNA is TGTGCCAGCAGTACTCCTTCAGGGAACACTGAAGCTTTCTTT.

V is TRBV29-1 and J is TRBJ2-7; TRBD1 matches 10 bases. The germline CDR1 and CDR2 sequences are SQVTM and ANQGSEA. The CDR3 covers 14 residues. V lost 0 bases and J lost 3; bases outside the gene matches: 2. The CDR3, as DNA: TGCAGCGTTGAAGATAGGACAGGGGGCTACGAGCAGTACTTC. Its protein is CSVEDRTGGYEQYF.

The chain employs TRBV7-9 and TRBJ1-2; 7 bases map to TRBD1. The CDR3 is 15 amino acids. Trimming removed 7 bases from V and 1 base from J; junction bases left unmatched: 9. The germline gives CDR1 SEHNR, CDR2 FQNEAQ (reference sequence). The CDR3 reads CASNPSGGINYGYTF. The CDR3 DNA is TGTGCCAGCAACCCTTCAGGGGGTATTAACTATGGCTACACCTTC.